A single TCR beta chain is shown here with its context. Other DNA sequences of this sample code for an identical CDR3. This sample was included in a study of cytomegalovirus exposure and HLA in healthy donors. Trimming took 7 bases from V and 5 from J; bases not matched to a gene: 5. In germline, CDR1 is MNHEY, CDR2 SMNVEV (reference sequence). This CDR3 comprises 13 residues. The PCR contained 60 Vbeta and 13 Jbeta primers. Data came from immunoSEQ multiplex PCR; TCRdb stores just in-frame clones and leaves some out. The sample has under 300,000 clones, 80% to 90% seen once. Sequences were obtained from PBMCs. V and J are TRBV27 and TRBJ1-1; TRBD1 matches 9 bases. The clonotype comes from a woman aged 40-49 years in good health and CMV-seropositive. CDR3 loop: CASTGQGRTEAFF. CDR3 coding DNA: TGTGCCAGCACCGGACAGGGGAGGACTGAAGCTTTCTTT.